Below are 18 T cell receptor beta chains sequenced from a single sample in a study of blood T cell repertoires in COVID-19. Sequencing used immunoSEQ multiplex PCR; TCRdb keeps in-frame clones, though not all of them. In the table there are fewer than 250,000 clones, roughly 86% of which are singletons. What was sequenced was PBMCs or T cells enriched from blood (not recorded which). The receptors shown here come from a woman between 35 and 50 years old in a cohort exposed to, infected with or recovered from COVID-19 (not recorded which).

The rearrangement joins TRBV11-2 to TRBJ2-3; TRBD2 matches at 14 bases. The CDR3 runs to 16 residues. V lost 5 bases, J lost 6 bases, and 7 bases stayed unmatched. The V gene's germline CDR1 is SGHAT and CDR2 FQNNGV. CDR3 protein: CASSLRLAGGHDTQYF. The CDR3 DNA is TGTGCCAGCAGCCTAAGACTAGCGGGGGGGCACGATACGCAGTATTTT.

The chain combines TRBV11-2 with TRBJ1-5; no firm D call. Germline V gives CDR1 SGHAT, CDR2 FQNNGV. V dropped 2 bases and J dropped 6 bases, with 14 bases sitting between them. CDR3 length: 15 residues. The chain's CDR3 is CASSLSSGVSQPQHF. Written as DNA, the CDR3 is TGTGCCAGCAGCTTAAGTTCCGGGGTATCTCAGCCCCAGCATTTT.

The chain links TRBV7-9 to TRBJ1-6, with D hard to call. V lost 4 bases and J lost 9, with 7 bases in between. The CDR3 has 12 residues. Per germline, CDR1 SEHNR and CDR2 FQNEAQ (reference sequence). The CDR3 sequence is CASSSGGSPLHF. The CDR3 DNA is TGTGCCAGCAGCTCTGGCGGTTCACCCCTCCACTTT. Together with reference TRBV7-9 and TRBJ1-6, the CDR3 gives the full variable domain: DTGVSQNPRHKITKRGQNVTFRCDPISEHNRLYWYRQTLGQGPEFLTYFQNEAQLEKSRLLSDRFSAERPKGSFSTLEIQRTEQGDSAMYLCASSSGGSPLHFGNGTRLTVT.

This clone was observed once. DNA of the CDR3: TGCGCCAGCAGCCAAGATGGGGGGGCACGGTCACCCCTCCACTTT. Protein: CASSQDGGARSPLHF. The chain couples TRBV4-1 to TRBJ1-6; the D gene is possibly TRBD1 (6 bases). Trimming took off 0 bases at V and 10 bases at J, with 13 bases between the two ends. There are 15 residues in the CDR3. The germline CDR1 and CDR2 sequences are MGHRA and YSYEKL.

The chain recombines TRBV11-3 with TRBJ1-1; D unclear. Trimming shortened V by 3 bases and J by 0 bases, and 11 bases separated the two germline ends. There are 15 residues in the CDR3. Per the germline V gene, CDR1 is SGHNT and CDR2 is YENEEA. The CDR3 here is CASSFRRVMNTEAFF. The CDR3 nucleotides read TGTGCCAGCAGCTTTCGGAGGGTCATGAACACTGAAGCTTTCTTT.

This chain uses TRBV27 with TRBJ2-7, with TRBD2 matching 9 bases. After removal of 5 bases from V and 1 base from J, the junction contained 3 bases not matched to a gene. Germline CDR1 and CDR2: MNHEY and SMNVEV (reference sequence). CDR3 length: 14 residues. This CDR3 is CASSRAGGSYEQYF. The CDR3 DNA reads as TGTGCCAGCAGTCGAGCGGGGGGTTCCTACGAGCAGTACTTC.

The rearrangement joins TRBV28 to TRBJ1-2; 8 positions agree with TRBD1. The V gene end was trimmed by 3 bases and the J gene end by 8 bases; junction bases not matched to a gene: 8. Germline loops: CDR1 MDHEN, CDR2 SYDVKM. The CDR3 is 14 amino acids. In DNA form, the CDR3 reads TGTGCCAGCAGTTTCCCCGGGACAGGCTACGGCTACACCTTC. This encodes CASSFPGTGYGYTF.

Concerning this clone: Other DNA sequences in this sample translate to the same CDR3. This sequence joins TRBV9 and TRBJ2-2; D may be TRBD1 (8 bases). The CDR3 sequence is 15 residues long. In germline, CDR1 is SGDLS, CDR2 YYNGEE. V was pared by 4 bases and J by 4 bases, with 14 bases between. CDR3 coding DNA: TGTGCCAGCAGCCCTACAGGGGGGGTCACCGGGGAGCTGTTTTTT. It codes for CASSPTGGVTGELFF.

J is TRBJ2-1 and V is TRBV18, with TRBD2 matching 10 bases. The V and J ends lost 3 bases and 9 bases, in that order; junction bases with no gene match: 8. CDR1 is KGHSH and CDR2 is LQKENI in the germline V gene. The CDR3 loop spans 15 amino acids. CDR3 protein: CASSPQRGGSGEQFF. In DNA form, the CDR3 reads TGTGCCAGCTCACCCCAGCGGGGGGGCTCCGGTGAGCAGTTCTTC.

V gene TRBV5-1 combines with J gene TRBJ2-5; 10 bases fit TRBD2. Germline V gives CDR1 SGHRS, CDR2 YFSETQ. V dropped 5 bases and J dropped 2; count of bases not matched to a gene: 6. This CDR3 is built from 15 residues. CDR3: CASRETSGAQETQYF. The CDR3 DNA reads as TGCGCCAGCAGAGAAACTAGCGGGGCACAAGAGACCCAGTACTTC.

In this sample, this clone turned up once. This chain joins TRBV4-2 and TRBJ2-1, with a tentative D call TRBD2 (6 bases). The length of the CDR3 is 16 residues. V lost 0 bases and J 7 bases, leaving 16 bases between the germline ends. CDR1 LGHNA and CDR2 YNFKEQ come from the germline V gene. The CDR3 spells CASSQDGTGGVNEQFF. CDR3 DNA sequence: TGTGCCAGCAGCCAAGATGGGACTGGCGGCGTGAATGAGCAGTTCTTC.

The V call is TRBV10-3, the J call TRBJ2-7; 7 bases map to TRBD2. The CDR3 runs to 14 residues. Germline V gene sequence: CDR1 ENHRY, CDR2 SYGVKD. Trimming took 4 bases from V and 3 from J; bases not matched to a gene: 6. As DNA, the CDR3 is TGTGCCATCAGTGCCGGGGGGTATTACTACGAGCAGTACTTC. Its protein is CAISAGGYYYEQYF.

This chain joins TRBV28 and TRBJ2-3, with D possibly being TRBD2 (6 bases). The CDR3 spans 14 residues. CDR1 is MDHEN, CDR2 SYDVKM, per germline. V lost 6 bases and J 6 bases, leaving 16 bases between the germline ends. In DNA form, the CDR3 reads TGTGCCAGCAGAATGGGGGGATCGGGGGATACGCAGTATTTT. It translates to CASRMGGSGDTQYF.

The gene calls are TRBV23-1 and TRBJ2-5; D is possibly TRBD1 (6 bases). TRBV23-1 falls under the ORF class, with uncertain function. The CDR3 extends over 14 amino acids. The germline V and J ends were trimmed by 7 bases and 1 base, with 13 bases remaining between them. CDR3 sequence reads: CASTWGQGQETQYF. CDR3 in DNA: TGCGCCAGCACCTGGGGGCAGGGCCAAGAGACCCAGTACTTC.

The DNA of the CDR3 is TGTGCCAGCAATCAAGGAACAGCTAAGACTAATGAAAAACTGTTTTTT. It encodes CASNQGTAKTNEKLFF. The rearrangement links TRBV7-7 to TRBJ1-4, with D unresolved. CDR1 and CDR2 from the germline V gene are SSHAT and FNYEAQ (reference sequence). The V end lost 7 bases, the J end lost 2 bases, and 17 bases lay between the germline ends. The CDR3 runs 16 residues.

The V call is TRBV4-1, the J call TRBJ2-3, with 7 bases matching TRBD2. In germline, CDR1 is MGHRA, CDR2 YSYEKL. The trim removed 2 bases at V and 0 bases at J, leaving 8 bases unmatched. This CDR3 has 17 residues. This CDR3 reads CASSQPTTGGSTDTQYF. CDR3 bases: TGCGCCAGCAGCCAACCTACTACGGGGGGAAGCACAGATACGCAGTATTTT.

The chain employs TRBV27 and TRBJ2-7; 8 nucleotides align to TRBD1. The CDR3 contains 13 residues. CDR1 and CDR2 from the germline V gene are MNHEY and SMNVEV (reference sequence). J lost 6 bases, V lost 5 bases, and 6 bases had no gene match. This CDR3 reads CASSPGTGGEQYF. The CDR3 bases are TGTGCCAGCAGTCCCGGGACAGGTGGCGAGCAGTACTTC.

The rearrangement links TRBV9 to TRBJ2-3; 10 positions agree with TRBD2. The CDR3 contains 16 residues. Per germline, CDR1 SGDLS and CDR2 YYNGEE. The junction had 5 bases not matched to a gene; V was cut back by 3 bases and J by 1 base. For the CDR3, the DNA is TGTGCCAGCAGCGGCGCTAGCGGGAGTGGCACAGATACGCAGTATTTT. It codes for CASSGASGSGTDTQYF.